The 2 T cell receptor beta chains below were found in one sample sequenced in a study of cytomegalovirus exposure and HLA in healthy donors. The PCR ran on 60 Vbeta and 13 Jbeta primers. Clones were sequenced by immunoSEQ multiplex PCR, and TCRdb holds only the in-frame ones, with some missing. Among about 200,000 clones listed, 70% to 85% were seen once. Sequencing input: PBMCs. These receptors were obtained from a girl aged 2 to 9 in good health and CMV-seronegative.

The chain combines TRBV5-4 with TRBJ1-6; maybe TRBD1 (5 bases). V was clipped by 4 bases and J by 4 bases, with 18 bases between them. CDR1 and CDR2 (germline): SGHNT, YYREEE (reference sequence). The CDR3 is 17 residues long. CDR3 in DNA: TGTGCCAGCAGCACACGGGGCAGCGCGGGGTATAATTCACCCCTCCACTTT. Translating it yields CASSTRGSAGYNSPLHF.

The genes are TRBV6-6 and TRBJ1-2; D perhaps matches TRBD1 (6 bases). There are 13 residues in the CDR3. Germline CDR1 and CDR2: MNHNY and SVGAGI (reference sequence). The V end lost 6 bases, the J end lost 4 bases, and 12 bases lay between the germline ends. The CDR3 here is CASRPGQLYGYTF. The CDR3 DNA reads as TGTGCCAGCAGACCGGGACAACTCTATGGCTACACCTTC.